This record concerns one T cell receptor (beta chain) sequence. Other nucleotide sequences in the sample specify the same CDR3. This entry comes from a study of blood T cell repertoires in COVID-19. TCRdb's table, derived via immunoSEQ multiplex PCR, lists solely in-frame clones and lacks some. This table holds some 180,000 clones, about 85% found once. Germline CDR1 is SGHAT and CDR2 is FQNNGV. The ends were cut back, 2 bases at V and 8 bases at J, with 7 bases in the middle. The CDR3 contains 12 residues. The sequenced material came from peripheral blood. This sequence was found in a woman aged 60-70 years with acute or convalescent COVID-19. The chain carries TRBV11-2 and TRBJ2-1; TRBD2 is a possible D gene (5 bases). The CDR3, as DNA: TGTGCCAGCAGCTTACTTAGCGATGAGCAGTTCTTC. Amino acid sequence: CASSLLSDEQFF.